These T cell receptor beta chains were read from a single sample in a study of blood T cell repertoires in COVID-19. Method: immunoSEQ multiplex PCR; TCRdb's copy keeps in-frame clones and lacks some. The table lists 200,000 or so clones, approximately 85% of them singletons. Sequenced: peripheral blood. Receptor source: a human donor with active or convalescent COVID-19. The donor label of this sample is uncertain. Both conserved end residues are trimmed from each CDR3.

cdr3_aa cdr3_length v_call
ASSPLRFSGANVLT 14 TRBV7-3
ASSHPGLAGGTGELF 15 TRBV4-2
ASTQRDRGPYEQY 13 TRBV19
ASSFRDGYT 9 TRBV7-9
ASSPWASGREETQY 14 TRBV27
ASKKLAGNFYNEQF 14 TRBV4-1
ASSDAGWIIPSTDTQY 16 TRBV2
ASSLISGGTYNEQF 14 TRBV7-3
ASTGRRGTEAF 11 TRBV12-3/TRBV12-4
ASSLNRAGSTDTQY 14 TRBV7-2
ASSSPGGRETQY 12 TRBV19
ASSPPGARSGYGYT 14 TRBV6-2/TRBV6-3
ASNLEGANEQF 11 TRBV7-9
ASTFGHRRTEAF 12 TRBV19
ASSPGGIYEQY 11 TRBV5-5
ASSSQGAGELF 11 TRBV9
ASSFSQDTEAF 11 TRBV7-9
ASSSSGGISQPQH 13 TRBV7-6
ASSSRQDSLAGELF 14 TRBV7-9
ASSEGRDYGEQF 12 TRBV2
ASGLGAGVNEQF 12 TRBV12-5
ASSLALDGVDEQF 13 TRBV11-2
ASSLGTSGRSYEQY 14 TRBV5-1
ASSFRNYGYT 10 TRBV11-3
ASSLDRGPRY 10 TRBV5-1
ASSFNRVGNQPQH 13 TRBV6-2/TRBV6-3
ASSLANRCT 9 TRBV12-3/TRBV12-4
ASSLGDFGTDEQF 13 TRBV5-1
ASSQDPSGTGELF 13 TRBV3-1/TRBV3-2
ASSSFFGEQY 10 TRBV27
ASRQSMNTEAF 11 TRBV5-1
ASSEAQKGNGYT 12 TRBV6-1
ASRGRTSGSEIYEQY 15 TRBV19
ASSFPRQGTNEKLF 14 TRBV7-2
SVVVGRAVYNEQF 13 TRBV29-1
SVRRDSSYNEQF 12 TRBV29-1
ASSYSRSSGNTIY 13 TRBV27
ASSPPGGQLYEQY 13 TRBV18
ASSLLGAGLSQETQY 15 TRBV7-2
ASSLPDTDTQY 11 TRBV28
ASSPRTGPGGYT 12 TRBV10-2
ASTQQRDTEAF 11 TRBV5-4
SVLAGSSYNEQF 12 TRBV29-1
ATSDSYSPGETQY 13 TRBV24-1
SVGQGMGSTGELF 13 TRBV29-1
ASTRGDTQY 9 TRBV12-3/TRBV12-4
ASSFPQGGSGELF 13 TRBV28
ASRNPPRGTAYNEQF 15 TRBV27
SGTSRSEQF 9 TRBV29-1
ASSQDLASGLYNEQF 15 TRBV4-2
ASSLLAGRRETQY 13 TRBV7-2
ASRGGLLLAQY 11 TRBV12-3/TRBV12-4
ASSPGQGSYGYT 12 TRBV19